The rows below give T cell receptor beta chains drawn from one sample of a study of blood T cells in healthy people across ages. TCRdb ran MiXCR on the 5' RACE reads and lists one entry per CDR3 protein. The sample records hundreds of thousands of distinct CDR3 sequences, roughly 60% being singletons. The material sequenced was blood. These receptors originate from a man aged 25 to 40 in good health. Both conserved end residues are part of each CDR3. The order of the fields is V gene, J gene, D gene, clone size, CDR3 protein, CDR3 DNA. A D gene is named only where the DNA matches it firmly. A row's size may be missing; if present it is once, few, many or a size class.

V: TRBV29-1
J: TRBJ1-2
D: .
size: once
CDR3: CGVETGAPYGYTF
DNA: TGCGGCGTTGAGACAGGAGCCCCCTATGGCTACACCTTC

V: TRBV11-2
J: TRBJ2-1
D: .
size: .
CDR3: CASSLSQMEQFF
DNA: TGTGCCAGCAGCTTAAGTCAGATGGAGCAGTTCTTC

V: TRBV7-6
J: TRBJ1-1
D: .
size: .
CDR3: CASSLAQLNTDAFF
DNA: TGTGCCAGCAGCTTAGCTCAGTTGAACACTGATGCTTTCTTT

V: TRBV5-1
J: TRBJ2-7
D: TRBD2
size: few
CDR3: CASSLDRGGGPYEQYF
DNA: TGCGCCAGCAGCTTGGACCGCGGGGGGGGGCCCTACGAGCAGTACTTC

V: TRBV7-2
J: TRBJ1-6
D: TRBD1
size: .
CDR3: CASSSDRGSPLHF
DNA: TGTGCCAGCAGCTCGGACAGGGGTTCACCCCTCCACTTT

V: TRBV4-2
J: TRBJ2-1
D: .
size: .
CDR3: CASSQGLDYNEQFF
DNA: TGTGCCAGCAGCCAAGGGCTAGATTACAATGAGCAGTTCTTC

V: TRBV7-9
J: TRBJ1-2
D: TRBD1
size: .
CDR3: CASSGTGSGYTF
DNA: TGTGCCAGCAGCGGGACAGGGAGCGGCTACACCTTC

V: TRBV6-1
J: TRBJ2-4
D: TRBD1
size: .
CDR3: CASSEATGTEQYF
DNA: TGTGCCAGCAGTGAAGCAACCGGGACAGAGCAGTACTTC

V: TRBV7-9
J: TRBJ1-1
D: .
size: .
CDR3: CASSPPTNTEAFF
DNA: TGTGCCAGCAGCCCACCTACGAACACTGAAGCTTTCTTT

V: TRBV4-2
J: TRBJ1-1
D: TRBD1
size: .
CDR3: CASSQVAQGVAEAFF
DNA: TGTGCCAGCAGCCAAGTAGCTCAGGGGGTCGCTGAAGCTTTCTTT

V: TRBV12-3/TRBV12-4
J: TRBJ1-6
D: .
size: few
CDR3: CASSFRGRSPWNSPLHF
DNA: TGTGCCAGCAGTTTTCGGGGCAGGTCCCCCTGGAATTCACCCCTCCACTTT

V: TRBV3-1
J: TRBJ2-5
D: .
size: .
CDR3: CASSQNPGLQETQYF
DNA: TGTGCCAGCAGCCAAAATCCGGGACTCCAAGAGACCCAGTACTTC

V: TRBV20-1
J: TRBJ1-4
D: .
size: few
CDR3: CSARVILSEGREKLFF
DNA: TGCAGTGCTAGAGTGATCTTATCGGAGGGACGTGAAAAACTGTTTTTT

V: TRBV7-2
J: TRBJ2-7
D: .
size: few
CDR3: CASSLPSRANPYEQYF
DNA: TGTGCCAGCAGCCTACCCTCGCGGGCGAATCCCTACGAGCAGTACTTC

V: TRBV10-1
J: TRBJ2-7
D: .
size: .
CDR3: CASRRNRGPYEQYF
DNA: TGCGCCAGCAGGCGAAATCGAGGGCCCTACGAGCAGTACTTC

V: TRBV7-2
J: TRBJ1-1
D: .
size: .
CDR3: CASSFLMNTEAFF
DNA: TGTGCCAGCAGCTTTCTCATGAACACTGAAGCTTTCTTT

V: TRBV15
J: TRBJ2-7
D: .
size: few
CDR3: CATSASASSYEQYF
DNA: TGTGCCACCAGCGCCAGCGCGAGCTCCTACGAGCAGTACTTC

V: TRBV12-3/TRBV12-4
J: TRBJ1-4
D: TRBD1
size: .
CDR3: CASSLRDRGGEKLFF
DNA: TGTGCCAGCAGTCTCCGGGACAGGGGAGGAGAAAAACTGTTTTTT

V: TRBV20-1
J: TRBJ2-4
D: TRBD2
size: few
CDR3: CSARVLAGGLQNIQYF
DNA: TGCAGTGCTAGAGTTCTAGCGGGGGGGCTCCAAAACATTCAGTACTTC

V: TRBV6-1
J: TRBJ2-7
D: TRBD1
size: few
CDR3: CASSETQGATYEQYF
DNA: TGTGCCAGCAGTGAAACACAGGGGGCAACCTACGAGCAGTACTTC

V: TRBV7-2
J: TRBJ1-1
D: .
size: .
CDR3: CASSRGWGDLNTEAFF
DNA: TGTGCCAGCAGCCGAGGTTGGGGGGACTTGAACACTGAAGCTTTCTTT

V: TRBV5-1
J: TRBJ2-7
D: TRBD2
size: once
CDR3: CASSLRGLPSSYNEQYF
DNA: TGCGCCAGCAGCCTAAGGGGACTACCAAGCTCCTACAATGAGCAGTACTTC

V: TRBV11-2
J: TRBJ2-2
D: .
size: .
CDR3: CASYSGELFF
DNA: TGTGCCAGCTATAGCGGGGAGCTGTTTTTT

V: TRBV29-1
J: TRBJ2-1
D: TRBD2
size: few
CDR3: CSVATSGTYNEQFF
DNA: TGCAGCGTTGCAACTAGCGGAACCTACAATGAGCAGTTCTTC

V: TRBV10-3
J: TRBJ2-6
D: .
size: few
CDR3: CAISHPGGSTSGANVLTF
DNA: TGTGCCATCAGCCATCCCGGAGGTAGTACCTCTGGGGCCAACGTCCTGACTTTC

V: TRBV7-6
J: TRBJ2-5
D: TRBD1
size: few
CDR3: CASSVDRVDAGGTQYF
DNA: TGTGCCAGCAGCGTTGACAGGGTGGATGCAGGAGGGACCCAGTACTTC

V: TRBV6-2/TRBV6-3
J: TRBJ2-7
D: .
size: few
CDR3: CASSYSILRAEQYF
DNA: TGTGCCAGCAGTTACTCGATTCTCCGCGCCGAGCAGTACTTC

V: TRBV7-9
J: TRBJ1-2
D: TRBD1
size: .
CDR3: CASSSQGAQNYGYTF
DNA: TGTGCCAGCAGCTCCCAGGGGGCGCAGAACTATGGCTACACCTTC

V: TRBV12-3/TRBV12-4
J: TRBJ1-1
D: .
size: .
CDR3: CASSLDSCEAFF
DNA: TGTGCCAGCAGTTTAGACTCCTGTGAAGCTTTCTTT

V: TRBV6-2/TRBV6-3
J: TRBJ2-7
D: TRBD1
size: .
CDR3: CASSYRGQAPYEQYF
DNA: TGTGCCAGCAGTTACCGGGGACAGGCGCCCTACGAGCAGTACTTC

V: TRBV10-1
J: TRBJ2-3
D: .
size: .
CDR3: CASKESSSSADTQYF
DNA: TGCGCCAGCAAGGAGTCCTCTTCTTCGGCAGATACGCAGTATTTT

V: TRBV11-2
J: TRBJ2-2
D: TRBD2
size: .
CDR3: CASSFRAGTSGGAEFFGELFF
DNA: TGTGCCAGCAGCTTCCGAGCCGGGACTAGCGGGGGGGCCGAGTTTTTCGGGGAGCTGTTTTTT

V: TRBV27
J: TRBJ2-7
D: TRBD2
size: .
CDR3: CASSLRGGTYEQYF
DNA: TGTGCCAGCAGTTTACGCGGGGGAACGTACGAGCAGTACTTC

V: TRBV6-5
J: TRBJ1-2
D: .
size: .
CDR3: CAVREALYGYTF
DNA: TGTGCCGTCAGGGAGGCCCTCTATGGCTACACCTTC

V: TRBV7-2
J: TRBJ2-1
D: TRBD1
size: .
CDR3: CASSFHRGQREQFF
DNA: TGTGCCAGCAGCTTCCACAGGGGGCAACGTGAGCAGTTCTTC

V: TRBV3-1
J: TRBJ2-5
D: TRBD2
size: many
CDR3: CASSQAAGVWRETQYF
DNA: TGTGCCAGCAGCCAAGCCGCGGGGGTGTGGAGGGAGACCCAGTACTTC

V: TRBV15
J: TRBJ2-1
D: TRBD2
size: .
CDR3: CATSRDHGGGAYNEQFF
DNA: TGTGCCACCAGCAGAGATCACGGCGGGGGAGCTTACAATGAGCAGTTCTTC

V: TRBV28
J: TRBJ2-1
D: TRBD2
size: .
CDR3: CASSIAGGPYEQFF
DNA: TGTGCCAGCAGCATAGCGGGAGGGCCATATGAGCAGTTCTTC

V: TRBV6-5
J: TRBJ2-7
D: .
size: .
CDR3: CASSYLRRESEQYF
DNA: TGTGCCAGCAGTTACTTAAGACGGGAATCCGAGCAGTACTTC

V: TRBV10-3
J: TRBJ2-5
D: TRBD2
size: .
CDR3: CAISETSGGAQETQYF
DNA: TGTGCCATCAGCGAAACTAGCGGGGGGGCTCAGGAGACCCAGTACTTC

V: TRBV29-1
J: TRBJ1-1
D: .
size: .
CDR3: CSVASPINTEAFF
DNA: TGCAGCGTTGCCTCCCCGATTAATACTGAAGCTTTCTTT

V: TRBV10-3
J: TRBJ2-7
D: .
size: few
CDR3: CAISEARAKSYEQYF
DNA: TGTGCCATCAGTGAGGCCAGGGCCAAATCCTACGAGCAGTACTTC

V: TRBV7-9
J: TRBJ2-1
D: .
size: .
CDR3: CASRPTSGNEQFF
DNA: TGTGCCAGCAGACCGACCTCCGGTAATGAGCAGTTCTTC

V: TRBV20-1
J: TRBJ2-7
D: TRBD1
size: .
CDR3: CSASSRDRGRYEQYF
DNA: TGCAGTGCTAGTTCCCGGGACAGGGGGCGTTACGAGCAGTACTTC

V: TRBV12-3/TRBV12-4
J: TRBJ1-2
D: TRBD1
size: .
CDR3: CASRGQAAGYTF
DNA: TGTGCCAGCAGAGGACAGGCGGCCGGCTACACCTTC

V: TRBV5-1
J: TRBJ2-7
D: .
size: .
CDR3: CASSSGRPPYEQYF
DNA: TGCGCCAGCAGCTCGGGACGTCCGCCCTACGAGCAGTACTTC

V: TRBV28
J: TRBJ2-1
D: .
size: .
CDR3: CASRDVYNEQFF
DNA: TGTGCCAGCAGGGACGTTTACAATGAGCAGTTCTTC